The clone carrying this T cell receptor beta chain was recorded a few times. What it binds is unknown. RNA transcripts were the template for amplifying TCR beta CDR3 regions. When the TCR CDR3 underwent first-round RT-PCR, the HTBI primer set was used. TCRdb re-analysed the multiplex PCR reads in MiXCR, keeping a single row per CDR3 protein. The sample yields under 450,000 distinct CDR3 sequences, 15% to 18% seen once. These data are taken from a study of T cells in Graves' hyperthyroidism and ophthalmopathy. The wider study: Initial diagnosis, before any treatment, was when peripheral blood was collected. Study observations and caveats: Model-based prediction identified ophthalmopathy a median roughly 5.9 months prior to its onset.

Orbital computed tomography and thyroid ultrasound, together with serum TRAb and thyroxine and clinical symptoms, were used for diagnoses. A roughly 10 ml volume of fresh peripheral blood provided the PBMCs. The sample consisted of blood. The receptor's source is a woman aged 18-35 years with Graves' hyperthyroidism.

The CDR3, as DNA: TGTGCCAGCAGCCCCCAGGAGGGGGAGGACTATGGCTACACCTTC. It translates to CASSPQEGEDYGYTF. The chain links TRBV4-2 to TRBJ1-2; TRBD1 is a possible D gene (6 bases). The CDR3 sequence is 15 residues long. Deletions cut 4 bases from V and 3 bases from J, with 15 bases between. CDR1 and CDR2 (germline): LGHNA, YNFKEQ.